This T cell receptor beta chain was identified in a study of T cells in Graves' hyperthyroidism and ophthalmopathy. This CDR3 region has 17 residues. V was trimmed by 0 bases and J by 2 bases, leaving 16 bases between them. CDR1 MNHEY and CDR2 SVGAGI come from the germline V gene. From RNA transcripts, TCR beta CDR3 regions were amplified. When the TCR CDR3 underwent first-round RT-PCR, the HTBI primer set was used. Each CDR3 protein is one row after TCRdb ran MiXCR on the multiplex PCR reads. The sample has around 500,000 distinct CDR3 sequences, less than 25% seen once; the top ten hold under 55%. This clonotype was observed at least ten times.

The sequence was collected from a woman aged 70-85 years with Graves' ophthalmopathy. The sequencing input was blood. The chain is built from TRBV6-5 and TRBJ1-2, with a weak D call TRBD1 (5 bases). The CDR3 sequence: CASSYSGQNNINYGYTF. The CDR3, as DNA: TGTGCCAGCAGTTACTCGGGGCAAAATAATATAAACTATGGCTACACCTTC.